The T cell receptor beta chain described here comes from a study of blood T cell repertoires in COVID-19. Trimming took off 9 bases at V and 3 bases at J, with 18 bases between the two ends. The CDR3 extends over 14 amino acids. CDR1 is LNHDA and CDR2 is SQIVND in the germline V gene (reference sequence). This table comes from immunoSEQ multiplex PCR, and its TCRdb copy is limited to in-frame clones, with some not included. This sample has under 130,000 clones, with under 90% found just once. This clone has more than one count but fewer than ten. This clonotype was sampled from a human donor in a cohort sampled during active or convalescent COVID-19. The sequenced sample was peripheral blood. The chain combines TRBV19 with TRBJ2-7, with D tentatively TRBD2 (5 bases). The CDR3 loop reads CASSRSSGNYEQYF. The CDR3 DNA is TGTGCCAGCTCCCGGAGCTCGGGAAACTACGAGCAGTACTTC.